These 10 T cell receptor beta chains came from one sample sequenced in a study of blood T cell repertoires in COVID-19. TCRdb's table, derived via immunoSEQ multiplex PCR, lists solely in-frame clones and lacks some. The repertoire holds under 80,000 clones, with around 73% as singletons. The sequenced sample consisted of peripheral blood. Receptors were obtained from a man older than 75 with active or convalescent COVID-19.

This clone was counted a single time. V and J are TRBV3-1 (or the pseudogene TRBV3-2) and TRBJ2-1; 11 nucleotides agree with TRBD2. J lost 7 bases, V lost 4 bases, and 9 bases had no gene match. This CDR3 has 16 amino acids. Germline lookup yields CDR1 LGHDT and CDR2 YNNKEL (reference sequence). The CDR3 is CASSRNSGRARNEQFF. The CDR3 nucleotides read TGTGCCAGCAGCCGTAATAGCGGGAGGGCCAGGAATGAGCAGTTCTTC.

This clone has just one count. The chain employs TRBV15 and TRBJ1-5; 9 bases agree with TRBD1. J gave up 4 bases and V 0 bases, and 13 bases lay outside the gene matches. Germline V gene sequence: CDR1 LNHNV, CDR2 YYDKDF (reference sequence). This CDR3 has 19 amino acids. The CDR3 here is CATSRDLRGQGFGNQPQHF. For the CDR3, the DNA is TGTGCCACCAGCAGAGATCTTAGGGGACAGGGCTTTGGGAATCAGCCCCAGCATTTT.

The rearrangement joins TRBV25-1 to TRBJ1-1; D gene uncertain. Trimming took 1 base from V and 5 from J, leaving 17 bases between them. This CDR3 spans 16 amino acids. Germline-derived CDR1 and CDR2 are MGHDK and SYGVNS. DNA for the CDR3: TGTGCCAGCAGTGAATCGTCGGCTGTAGGGAGAACTGAAGCTTTCTTT. Its translation: CASSESSAVGRTEAFF. Using reference TRBV25-1 and TRBJ1-1 for the parts outside the CDR3, the full variable domain is EADIYQTPRYLVIGTGKKITLECSQTMGHDKMYWYQQDPGMELHLIHYSYGVNSTEKGDLSSESTVSRIRTEHFPLTLESARPSHTSQYLCASSESSAVGRTEAFFGQGTRLTVV.

This clone was counted a single time. This chain uses TRBV25-1 with TRBJ2-5, with 9 bases fitting TRBD1. Germline V gene lookup returns CDR1 MGHDK and CDR2 SYGVNS. The CDR3 extends over 18 amino acids. Germline trimming cut 2 bases from V and 0 bases from J; bases unmatched to any gene: 10. This CDR3 is CASSEGRGQGRYQETQYF. CDR3 DNA: TGTGCCAGCAGTGAAGGGAGGGGACAGGGACGGTACCAAGAGACCCAGTACTTC.

The V call is TRBV21-1, the J call TRBJ2-7; TRBD1, the table's D call, lacks a check against the DNA. TRBV21-1 is shown as a pseudogene. CDR3 length: 15 amino acids. Here the CDR3 reads CALTAFQGPGGEQYF. The CDR3 DNA follows: TGTGCCCTTACAGCGTTCCAAGGGCCAGGGGGCGAGCAGTACTTC.

The genes are TRBV6-4 and TRBJ2-1, with 9 bases that match TRBD2. The CDR3 has 16 amino acids. Germline lookup yields CDR1 MRHNA and CDR2 SNTAGT. Trimming cost V 6 bases and J 3 bases; bases outside gene matches: 9. CDR3: CASSVIAGASYNEQFF. The CDR3 coding sequence is TGTGCCAGCAGCGTGATAGCGGGAGCTAGCTACAATGAGCAGTTCTTC.

The chain combines TRBV3-1 (or the pseudogene TRBV3-2) with TRBJ1-5; the D is unclear. This CDR3 region has 14 residues. Germline CDR1 LGHDT, CDR2 YNNKEL (reference sequence). Deletions cut 5 bases from V and 0 bases from J, with 8 bases between. This chain's CDR3 is CASSIRGSNQPQHF. CDR3 in DNA: TGTGCCAGCAGCATTCGGGGTAGCAATCAGCCCCAGCATTTT.

The chain recombines TRBV5-4 with TRBJ2-7, with D maybe TRBD2 (5 bases). From germline, CDR1 is SGHNT and CDR2 YYREEE (reference sequence). This CDR3 is built from 13 residues. V was clipped by 0 bases and J by 7 bases, with 11 bases between them. Written as DNA, the CDR3 is TGTGCCAGCAGCTTGGTTCCGGGAAGGGAGCAGTACTTC. Amino acids: CASSLVPGREQYF. The complete variable domain, with remaining parts taken from reference TRBV5-4 and TRBJ2-7, reads ETGVTQSPTHLIKTRGQQVTLRCSSQSGHNTVSWYQQALGQGPQFIFQYYREEENGRGNFPPRFSGLQFPNYSSELNVNALELDDSALYLCASSLVPGREQYFGPGTRLTVT.

This rearrangement joins TRBV5-6 to TRBJ1-3; D gene unclear. The CDR3 sequence is 11 residues long. The germline gives CDR1 SGHDT, CDR2 YYEEEE. V lost 2 bases and J 7 bases, leaving 4 bases between the germline ends. CDR3 nucleotide sequence: TGTGCCAGCAGCTTATCGAACACCATATATTTT. Protein product: CASSLSNTIYF.

The rearrangement joins TRBV29-1 to TRBJ1-3; 9 positions agree with TRBD1. The CDR3 sequence is 13 residues long. CDR1 and CDR2 from the germline V gene are SQVTM and ANQGSEA. V lost 6 bases to trimming and J lost 4 bases; unmatched junction nucleotides: 4. The DNA for the CDR3 is TGCAGCGTAGCCGGGACAGGGGGAAACACCATATATTTT. This codes for CSVAGTGGNTIYF.